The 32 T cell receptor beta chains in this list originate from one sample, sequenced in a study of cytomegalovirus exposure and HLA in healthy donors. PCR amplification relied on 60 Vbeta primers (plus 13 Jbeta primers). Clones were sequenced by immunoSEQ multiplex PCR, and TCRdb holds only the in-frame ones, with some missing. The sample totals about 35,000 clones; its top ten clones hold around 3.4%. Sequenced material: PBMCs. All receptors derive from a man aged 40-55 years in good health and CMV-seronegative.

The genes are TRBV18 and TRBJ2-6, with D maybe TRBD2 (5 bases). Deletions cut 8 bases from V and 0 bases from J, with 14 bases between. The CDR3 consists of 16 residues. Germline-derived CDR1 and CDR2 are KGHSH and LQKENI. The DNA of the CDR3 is TGTGCCAGCGCTACGACCGGGGTCTCTGGGGCCAACGTCCTGACTTTC. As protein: CASATTGVSGANVLTF. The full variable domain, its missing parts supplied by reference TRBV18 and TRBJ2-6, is NAGVMQNPRHLVRRRGQEARLRCSPMKGHSHVYWYRQLPEEGLKFMVYLQKENIIDESGMPKERFSAEFPKEGPSILRIQQVVRGDSAAYFCASATTGVSGANVLTFGAGSRLTVL.

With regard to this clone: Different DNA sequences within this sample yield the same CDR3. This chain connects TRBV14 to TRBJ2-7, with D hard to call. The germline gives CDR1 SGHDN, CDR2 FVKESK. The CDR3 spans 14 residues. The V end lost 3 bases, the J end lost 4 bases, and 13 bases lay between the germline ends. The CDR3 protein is CASSHIIVPYEQYF. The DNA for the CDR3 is TGTGCCAGCAGCCACATAATAGTACCATACGAGCAGTACTTC.

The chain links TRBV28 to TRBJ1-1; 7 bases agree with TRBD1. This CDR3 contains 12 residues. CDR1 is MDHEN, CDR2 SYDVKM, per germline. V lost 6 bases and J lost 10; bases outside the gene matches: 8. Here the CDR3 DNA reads TGTGCCAGCAGCTTCGCGACAGGGCCAGCTTTCTTT. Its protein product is CASSFATGPAFF.

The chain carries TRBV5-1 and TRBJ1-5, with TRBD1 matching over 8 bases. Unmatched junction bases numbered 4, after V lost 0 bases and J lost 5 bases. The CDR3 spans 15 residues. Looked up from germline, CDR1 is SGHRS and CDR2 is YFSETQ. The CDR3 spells CASSLGTGMDQPQHF. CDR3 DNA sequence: TGCGCCAGCAGCTTGGGGACAGGGATGGATCAGCCCCAGCATTTT.

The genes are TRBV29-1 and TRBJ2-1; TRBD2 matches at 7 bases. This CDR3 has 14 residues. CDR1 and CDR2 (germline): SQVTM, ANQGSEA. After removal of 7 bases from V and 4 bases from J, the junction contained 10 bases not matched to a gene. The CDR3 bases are TGCAGCGCTGGGGGGGGGTTTGGATACAATGAGCAGTTCTTC. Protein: CSAGGGFGYNEQFF.

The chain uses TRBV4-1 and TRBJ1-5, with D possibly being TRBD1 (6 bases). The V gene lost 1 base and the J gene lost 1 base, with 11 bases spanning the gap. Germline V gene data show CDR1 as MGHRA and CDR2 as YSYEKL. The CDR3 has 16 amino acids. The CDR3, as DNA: TGCGCCAGCAGCCAAGGCGGTAGGGGGAGCAATCAGCCCCAGCATTTT. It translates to CASSQGGRGSNQPQHF.

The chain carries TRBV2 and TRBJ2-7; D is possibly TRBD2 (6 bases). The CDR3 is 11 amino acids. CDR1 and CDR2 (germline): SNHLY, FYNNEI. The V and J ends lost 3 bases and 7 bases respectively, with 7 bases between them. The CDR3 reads CASSEGGEQYF. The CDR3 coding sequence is TGTGCCAGCAGTGAGGGGGGAGAGCAGTACTTC.

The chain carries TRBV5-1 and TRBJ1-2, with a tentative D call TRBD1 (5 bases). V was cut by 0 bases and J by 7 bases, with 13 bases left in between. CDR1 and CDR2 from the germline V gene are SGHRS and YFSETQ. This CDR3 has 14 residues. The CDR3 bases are TGCGCCAGCAGCTTGGGGCAGGGCAGCTCTGGCTACACCTTC. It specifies CASSLGQGSSGYTF.

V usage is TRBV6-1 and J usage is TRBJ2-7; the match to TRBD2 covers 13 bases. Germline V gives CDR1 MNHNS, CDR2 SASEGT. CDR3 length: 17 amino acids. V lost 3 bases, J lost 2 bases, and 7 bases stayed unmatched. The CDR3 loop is CASSEHFGLAGAYEQYF. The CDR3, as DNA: TGTGCCAGCAGTGAGCACTTCGGACTAGCGGGGGCCTACGAGCAGTACTTC.

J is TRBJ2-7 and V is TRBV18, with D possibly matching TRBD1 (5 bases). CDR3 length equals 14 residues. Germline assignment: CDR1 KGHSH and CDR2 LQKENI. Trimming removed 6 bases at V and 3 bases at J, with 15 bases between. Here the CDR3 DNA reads TGTGCCAGCTCGGAAGAGCTAGACAGCTACGAGCAGTACTTC. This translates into CASSEELDSYEQYF.

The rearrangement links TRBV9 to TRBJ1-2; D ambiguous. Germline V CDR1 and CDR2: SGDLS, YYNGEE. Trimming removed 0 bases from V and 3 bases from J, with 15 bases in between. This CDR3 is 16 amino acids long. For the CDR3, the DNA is TGTGCCAGCAGCGTAGGAGGTGGAGGGTTGGACTATGGCTACACCTTC. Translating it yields CASSVGGGGLDYGYTF.

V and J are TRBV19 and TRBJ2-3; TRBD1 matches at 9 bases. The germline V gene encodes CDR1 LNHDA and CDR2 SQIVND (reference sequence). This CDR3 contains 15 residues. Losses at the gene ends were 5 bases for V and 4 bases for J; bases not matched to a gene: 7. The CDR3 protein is CASSPRTGVADTQYF. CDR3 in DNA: TGTGCCAGTAGTCCTAGGACAGGGGTTGCAGATACGCAGTATTTT.

CDR3: CASSPPRGTMRAYEQYF. The CDR3 DNA is TGCGCCAGCAGCCCCCCGCGGGGGACAATGCGGGCCTACGAGCAGTACTTC. This chain uses TRBV5-1 with TRBJ2-7; D possibly corresponds to TRBD2 (7 bases). The CDR3 loop spans 17 amino acids. The germline gives CDR1 SGHRS, CDR2 YFSETQ. The germline V and J ends were trimmed by 4 bases and 2 bases, with 22 bases remaining between them.

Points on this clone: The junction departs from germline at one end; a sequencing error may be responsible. CDR3 sequence reads: CAGSVGLAAYNEQFF. In nucleotides, the CDR3 is TGTGCCGGGAGTGTAGGGCTAGCGGCCTACAATGAGCAGTTCTTC. The chain combines TRBV30 with TRBJ2-1, with 7 positions matching TRBD2. There are 15 residues in the CDR3. From germline, CDR1 is GTSNPN and CDR2 SVGIG (reference sequence).

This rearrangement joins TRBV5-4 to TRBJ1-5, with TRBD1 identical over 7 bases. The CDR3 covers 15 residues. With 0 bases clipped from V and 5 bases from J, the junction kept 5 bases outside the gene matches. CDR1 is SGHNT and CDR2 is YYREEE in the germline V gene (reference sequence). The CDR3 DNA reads TGTGCCAGCAGCTTGGAACCGACAGGGTATCAGCCCCAGCATTTT. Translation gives CASSLEPTGYQPQHF.

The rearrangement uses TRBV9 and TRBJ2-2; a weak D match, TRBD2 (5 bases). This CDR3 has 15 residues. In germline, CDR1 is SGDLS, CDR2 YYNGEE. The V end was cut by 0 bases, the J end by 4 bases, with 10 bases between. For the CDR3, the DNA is TGTGCCAGCAGCGTAGACCTAGCCGGCACCGGGGAGCTGTTTTTT. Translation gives CASSVDLAGTGELFF.

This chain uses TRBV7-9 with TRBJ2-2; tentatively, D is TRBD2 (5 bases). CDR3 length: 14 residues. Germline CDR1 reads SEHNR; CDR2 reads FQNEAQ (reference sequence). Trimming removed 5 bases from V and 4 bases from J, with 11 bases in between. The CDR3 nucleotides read TGTGCCAGCAGCCCTACTAGTGGCACCGGGGAGCTGTTTTTT. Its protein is CASSPTSGTGELFF.

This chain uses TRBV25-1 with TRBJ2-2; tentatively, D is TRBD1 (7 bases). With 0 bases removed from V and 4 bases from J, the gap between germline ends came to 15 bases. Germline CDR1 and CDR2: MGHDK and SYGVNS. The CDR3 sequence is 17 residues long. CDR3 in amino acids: CASSEYRGTVPTGELFF. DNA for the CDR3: TGTGCCAGCAGTGAATACCGGGGGACAGTCCCCACCGGGGAGCTGTTTTTT.

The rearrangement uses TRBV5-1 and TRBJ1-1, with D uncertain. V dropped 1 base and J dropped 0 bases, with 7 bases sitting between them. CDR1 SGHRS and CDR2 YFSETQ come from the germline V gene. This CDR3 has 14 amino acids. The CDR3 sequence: CASSLPSMNTEAFF. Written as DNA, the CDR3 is TGCGCCAGCAGCTTGCCGAGCATGAACACTGAAGCTTTCTTT. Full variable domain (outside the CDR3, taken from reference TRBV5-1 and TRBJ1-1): KAGVTQTPRYLIKTRGQQVTLSCSPISGHRSVSWYQQTPGQGLQFLFEYFSETQRNKGNFPGRFSGRQFSNSRSEMNVSTLELGDSALYLCASSLPSMNTEAFFGQGTRLTVV.

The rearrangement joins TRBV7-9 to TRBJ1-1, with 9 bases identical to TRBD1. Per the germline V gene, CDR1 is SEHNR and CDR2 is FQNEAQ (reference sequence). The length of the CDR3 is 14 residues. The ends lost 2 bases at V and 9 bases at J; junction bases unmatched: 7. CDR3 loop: CASSLNFGTGKAFF. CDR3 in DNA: TGTGCCAGCAGCTTAAATTTCGGGACAGGGAAAGCTTTCTTT. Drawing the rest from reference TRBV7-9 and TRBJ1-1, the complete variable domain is DTGVSQNPRHKITKRGQNVTFRCDPISEHNRLYWYRQTLGQGPEFLTYFQNEAQLEKSRLLSDRFSAERPKGSFSTLEIQRTEQGDSAMYLCASSLNFGTGKAFFGQGTRLTVV.

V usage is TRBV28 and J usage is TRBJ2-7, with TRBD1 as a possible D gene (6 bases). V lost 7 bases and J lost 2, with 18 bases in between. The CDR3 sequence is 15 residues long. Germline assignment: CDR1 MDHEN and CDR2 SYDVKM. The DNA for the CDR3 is TGTGCCAGCACTCAGCTTGGACAGCCACCCTACGAGCAGTACTTC. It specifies CASTQLGQPPYEQYF.

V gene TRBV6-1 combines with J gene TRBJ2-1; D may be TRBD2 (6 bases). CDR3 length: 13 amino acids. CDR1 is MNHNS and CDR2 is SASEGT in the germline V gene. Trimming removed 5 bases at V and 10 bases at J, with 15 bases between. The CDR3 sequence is CASSPHGSPEQFF. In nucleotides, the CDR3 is TGTGCCAGCAGTCCCCACGGGAGTCCAGAGCAGTTCTTC.

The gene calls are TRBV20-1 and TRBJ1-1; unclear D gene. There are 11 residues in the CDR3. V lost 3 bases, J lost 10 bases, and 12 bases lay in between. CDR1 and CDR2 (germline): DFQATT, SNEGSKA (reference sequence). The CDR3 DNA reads TGCAGTGCTAGTGGGCAGGCCAGAGCTTTCTTT. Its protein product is CSASGQARAFF.

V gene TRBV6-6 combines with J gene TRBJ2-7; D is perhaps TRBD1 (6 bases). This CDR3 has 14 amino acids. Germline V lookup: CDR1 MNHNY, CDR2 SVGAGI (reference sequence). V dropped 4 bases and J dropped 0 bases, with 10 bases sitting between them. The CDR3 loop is CASSFPTGSYEQYF. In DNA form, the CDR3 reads TGTGCCAGCAGTTTCCCGACAGGCTCCTACGAGCAGTACTTC.

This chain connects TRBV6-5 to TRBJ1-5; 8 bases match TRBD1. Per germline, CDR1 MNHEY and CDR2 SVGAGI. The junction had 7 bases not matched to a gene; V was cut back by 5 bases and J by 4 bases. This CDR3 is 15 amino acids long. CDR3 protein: CASSRTGGLNQPQHF. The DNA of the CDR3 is TGTGCCAGCAGTCGAACAGGGGGACTAAATCAGCCCCAGCATTTT.

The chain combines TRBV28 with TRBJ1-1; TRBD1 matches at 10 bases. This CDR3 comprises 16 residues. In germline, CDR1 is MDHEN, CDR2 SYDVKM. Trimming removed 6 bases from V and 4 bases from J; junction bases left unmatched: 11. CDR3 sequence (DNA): TGTGCCAGCAGCCCCCCGGGACAGGGGTCGGGCACTGAAGCTTTCTTT. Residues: CASSPPGQGSGTEAFF.

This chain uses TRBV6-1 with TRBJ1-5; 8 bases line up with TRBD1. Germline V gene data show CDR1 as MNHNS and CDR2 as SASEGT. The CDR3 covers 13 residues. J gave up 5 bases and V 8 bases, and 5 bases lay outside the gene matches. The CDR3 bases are TGTGCCAGCCTCCAACAGGGGGATCAGCCCCAGCATTTT. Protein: CASLQQGDQPQHF.

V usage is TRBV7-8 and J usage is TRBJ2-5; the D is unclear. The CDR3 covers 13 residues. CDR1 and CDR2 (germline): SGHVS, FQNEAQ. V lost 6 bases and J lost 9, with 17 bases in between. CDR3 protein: CASRRPLESAQYF. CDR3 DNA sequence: TGTGCCAGCAGGCGTCCGCTTGAATCGGCCCAGTACTTC. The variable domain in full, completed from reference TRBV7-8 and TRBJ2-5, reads GAGVSQSPRYKVAKRGQDVALRCDPISGHVSLFWYQQALGQGPEFLTYFQNEAQLDKSGLPSDRFFAERPEGSVSTLKIQRTQQEDSAVYLCASRRPLESAQYFGPGTRLLVL.

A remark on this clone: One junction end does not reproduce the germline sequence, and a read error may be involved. CDR3 DNA sequence: TGTGCCTGGAGTTCGGGGGGGCAGCACCAGCATTTT. It is translated as CAWSSGGQHQHF. The chain couples TRBV30 to TRBJ1-5, with a tentative D call TRBD1 (6 bases). The germline gives CDR1 GTSNPN, CDR2 SVGIG (reference sequence). The CDR3 is made up of 12 amino acids.

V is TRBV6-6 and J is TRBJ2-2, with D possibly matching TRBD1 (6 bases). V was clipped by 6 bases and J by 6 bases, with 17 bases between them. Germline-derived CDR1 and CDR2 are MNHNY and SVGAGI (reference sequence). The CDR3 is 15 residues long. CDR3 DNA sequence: TGTGCCAGCAGCCCAGGGGTTGATGTCGCCGGGGAGCTGTTTTTT. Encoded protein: CASSPGVDVAGELFF.

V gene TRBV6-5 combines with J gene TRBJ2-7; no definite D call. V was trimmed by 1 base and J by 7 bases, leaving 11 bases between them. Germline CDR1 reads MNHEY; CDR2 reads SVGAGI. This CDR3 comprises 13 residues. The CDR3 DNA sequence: TGTGCCAGCAGTTACTTGACAACCGGAGAGCAGTACTTC. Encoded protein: CASSYLTTGEQYF.

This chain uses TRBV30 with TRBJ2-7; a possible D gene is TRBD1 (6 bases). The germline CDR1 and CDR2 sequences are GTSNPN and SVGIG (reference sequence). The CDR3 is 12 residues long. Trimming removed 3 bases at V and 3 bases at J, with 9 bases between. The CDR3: CAWRSRGYEQYF. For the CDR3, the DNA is TGTGCCTGGAGAAGCAGGGGCTACGAGCAGTACTTC. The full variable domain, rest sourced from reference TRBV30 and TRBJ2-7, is SQTIHQWPATLVQPVGSPLSLECTVEGTSNPNLYWYRQAAGRGLQLLFYSVGIGQISSEVPQNLSASRPQDRQFILSSKKLLLSDSGFYLCAWRSRGYEQYFGPGTRLTVT.